This entry lists 7 T cell receptor beta chains sequenced from one sample in a study of blood T cell repertoires in COVID-19. The table came from immunoSEQ multiplex PCR; TCRdb's copy has only in-frame clones and leaves some out. The sample shows about 170,000 clones, roughly 90% of them seen only once. The source material was peripheral blood. All receptors come from a woman aged 60-70 years with COVID-19, enrolled during active disease.

V is TRBV7-2 and J is TRBJ2-5; 7 bases match TRBD1. Germline V CDR1 and CDR2: SGHTA, FQGNSA. This CDR3 has 16 residues. The V gene end was trimmed by 5 bases and the J gene end by 5 bases; junction bases not matched to a gene: 14. In DNA, the CDR3 is TGTGCCAGCAGCCCTTCGGGACAGACCTCAAGGGAGACCCAGTACTTC. Amino acids: CASSPSGQTSRETQYF.

This rearrangement joins TRBV4-1 to TRBJ1-2; maybe TRBD1 (5 bases). V was clipped by 0 bases and J by 12 bases, with 20 bases between them. Germline assignment: CDR1 MGHRA and CDR2 YSYEKL. The CDR3 is 15 amino acids. The CDR3 here is CASSQEGGQRGLNTF. The CDR3 bases are TGCGCCAGCAGCCAAGAGGGAGGGCAGCGGGGGTTGAACACCTTC.

The chain carries TRBV5-1 and TRBJ2-7; 9 positions agree with TRBD2. The V gene's germline CDR1 is SGHRS and CDR2 YFSETQ. Trimming removed 4 bases from V and 0 bases from J; junction bases left unmatched: 5. The CDR3 consists of 15 residues. The CDR3 DNA follows: TGCGCCAGCAGCCCGGTTAGCGGGAGCTCCTACGAGCAGTACTTC. It codes for CASSPVSGSSYEQYF.

CDR3 DNA: TGCGCCAGCAGCCAAGATCGGGCGGGAAACAATGAGCAGTTCTTC. This sequence encodes CASSQDRAGNNEQFF. This rearrangement joins TRBV4-3 to TRBJ2-1; D is perhaps TRBD2 (6 bases). The germline gives CDR1 LGHNA, CDR2 YSLEER. The CDR3 covers 15 residues. The V gene lost 0 bases and the J gene lost 5 bases, with 11 bases spanning the gap.

The chain combines TRBV28 with TRBJ1-2; tentatively, D is TRBD1 (5 bases). The germline gives CDR1 MDHEN, CDR2 SYDVKM. Trimming pared 7 bases from V and 2 bases from J, leaving 17 bases between. The CDR3 contains 15 residues. CDR3 loop: CASTWGSGSNYGYTF. The CDR3 bases are TGTGCCAGCACTTGGGGTTCAGGGTCGAACTATGGCTACACCTTC.

The chain links TRBV6-2 or TRBV6-3 to TRBJ1-5; TRBD1 matches at 7 bases. The V gene's germline CDR1 is MNHEY and CDR2 SVGEGT. With 2 bases clipped from V and 4 bases from J, the junction kept 2 bases outside the gene matches. The CDR3 loop spans 14 amino acids. The CDR3 DNA reads TGTGCCAGCAGTTACGCGGACAGGAATCAGCCCCAGCATTTT. Translation: CASSYADRNQPQHF.

J is TRBJ1-2 and V is TRBV10-3; a possible D gene is TRBD1 (6 bases). The V gene's germline CDR1 is ENHRY and CDR2 SYGVKD. V lost 0 bases, J lost 0 bases, and 8 bases lay in between. The CDR3 length is 15 residues. CDR3 DNA: TGTGCCATCAGTGAGTCACAGGGAGCTAACTATGGCTACACCTTC. Amino acid sequence: CAISESQGANYGYTF.